Sequencing of this T cell receptor (beta chain) was carried out in a study of control samples from healthy donors and cancer patients. The repertoire was sequenced with immunoSEQ multiplex PCR; TCRdb's copy has only in-frame clones and lacks some. This sample yields approximately 160,000 clones, of which roughly nine tenths are seen a single time; 0.68% belongs to the top ten. The CDR3 extends over 15 amino acids. CDR1 is MNHEY and CDR2 is SVGAGI in the germline V gene. J lost 3 bases, V lost 4 bases, and 4 bases had no gene match. Sequencing was done on a sample of blood. The rearrangement joins TRBV6-5 to TRBJ2-1; 9 bases align to TRBD2. This receptor was identified in a woman aged 30 to 39 in good health. The CDR3 coding sequence is TGTGCCAGCAGTTCAGAGACTAGCGGCTACAATGAGCAGTTCTTC. It yields the protein CASSSETSGYNEQFF.